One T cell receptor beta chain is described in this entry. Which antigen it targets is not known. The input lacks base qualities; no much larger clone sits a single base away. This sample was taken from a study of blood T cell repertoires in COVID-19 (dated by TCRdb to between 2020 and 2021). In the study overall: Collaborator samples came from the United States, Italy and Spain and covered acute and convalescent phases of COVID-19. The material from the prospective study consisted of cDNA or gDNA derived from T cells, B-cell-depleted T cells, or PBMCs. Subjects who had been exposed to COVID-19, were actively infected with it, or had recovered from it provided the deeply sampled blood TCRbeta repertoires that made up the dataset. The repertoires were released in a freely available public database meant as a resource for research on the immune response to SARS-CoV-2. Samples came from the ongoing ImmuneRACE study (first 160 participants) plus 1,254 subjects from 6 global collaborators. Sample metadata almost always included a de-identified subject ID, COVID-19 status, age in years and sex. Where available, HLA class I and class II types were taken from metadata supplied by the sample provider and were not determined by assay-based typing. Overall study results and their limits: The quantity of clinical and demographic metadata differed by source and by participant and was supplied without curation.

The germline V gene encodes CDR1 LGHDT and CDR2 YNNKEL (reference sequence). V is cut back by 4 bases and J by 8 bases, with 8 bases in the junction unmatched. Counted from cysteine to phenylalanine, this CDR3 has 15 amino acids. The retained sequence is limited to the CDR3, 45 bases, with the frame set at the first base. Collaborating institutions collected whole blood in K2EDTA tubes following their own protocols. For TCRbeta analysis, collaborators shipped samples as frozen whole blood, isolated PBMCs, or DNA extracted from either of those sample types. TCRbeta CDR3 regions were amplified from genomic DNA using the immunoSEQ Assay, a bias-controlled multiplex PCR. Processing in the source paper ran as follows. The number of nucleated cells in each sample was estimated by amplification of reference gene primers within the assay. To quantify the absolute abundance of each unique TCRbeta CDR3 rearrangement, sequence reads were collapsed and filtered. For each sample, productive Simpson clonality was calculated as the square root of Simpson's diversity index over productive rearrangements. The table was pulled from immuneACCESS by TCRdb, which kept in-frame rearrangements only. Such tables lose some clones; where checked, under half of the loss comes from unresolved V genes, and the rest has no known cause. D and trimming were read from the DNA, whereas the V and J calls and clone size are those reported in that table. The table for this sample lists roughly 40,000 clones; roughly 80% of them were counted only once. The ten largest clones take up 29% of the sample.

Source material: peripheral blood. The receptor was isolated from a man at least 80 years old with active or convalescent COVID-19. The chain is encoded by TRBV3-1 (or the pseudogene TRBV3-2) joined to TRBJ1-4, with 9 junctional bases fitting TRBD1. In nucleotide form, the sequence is TGTGCCAGCAGCCGGAGACAGGGGGGAGAAGAAAAACTGTTTTTT. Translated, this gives CASSRRQGGEEKLFF.